This T cell receptor (beta chain) was captured by sequencing in a study of blood T cell repertoires in COVID-19. About the research overall: Sample material is recorded as cDNA or gDNA derived from T cells, B-cell-depleted T cells, or PBMCs.

The CDR3 spans 14 residues. CDR1 and CDR2 from the germline V gene are SGHAT and FQNNGV. Trimming stripped 4 bases from V and 3 bases from J, with 11 bases between. Some clones are missing from TCRdb's copy, which holds only in-frame ones; the method was immunoSEQ multiplex PCR. The sample records roughly 49,000 clones, roughly two thirds being singletons. This clone appeared once. The rearrangement uses TRBV11-2 and TRBJ2-3; D is perhaps TRBD1 or TRBD2 (5 bases each). Material: peripheral blood. The TCR sequence derives from a woman in her 70s with acute or convalescent COVID-19. The DNA of the CDR3 is TGTGCCAGCAGCTCAGAGGGGAGTACAGATACGCAGTATTTT. This codes for CASSSEGSTDTQYF. Together with reference TRBV11-2 and TRBJ2-3, the CDR3 gives the full variable domain: EAGVAQSPRYKIIEKRQSVAFWCNPISGHATLYWYQQILGQGPKLLIQFQNNGVVDDSQLPKDRFSAERLKGVDSTLKIQPAKLEDSAVYLCASSSEGSTDTQYFGPGTRLTVL.